These 20 T cell receptor beta chains came from one sample sequenced in a study of shared clonotypes between healthy human individuals. Assay used: immunoSEQ multiplex PCR; TCRdb lists only in-frame clones, some missing. There are 1.5 million to 2.5 million clones in the sample; roughly 94% occur only once, and 1.2% lies in the top ten. Naive CD8 populations comprised CD45RO-negative cells positively selected for CCR7, excluding terminally differentiated effector memory CD45RA+ cells. Specimen: naive CD8+ T cells sorted from blood. All receptors derive from a man between 18 and 35 years old in good health.

The chain couples TRBV6-1 to TRBJ2-5, with 9 bases that match TRBD2. Germline lookup yields CDR1 MNHNS and CDR2 SASEGT. J was trimmed by 2 bases and V by 6 bases; bases with no gene match: 4. This CDR3 spans 14 amino acids. CDR3 protein: CASRLAGPQETQYF. For the CDR3, the DNA is TGTGCCAGCAGGCTAGCGGGACCACAAGAGACCCAGTACTTC.

The chain combines TRBV6-1 with TRBJ1-5; D call uncertain. Trimming left V 7 bases short and J 7 bases short, with 14 bases between. Per the germline V gene, CDR1 is MNHNS and CDR2 is SASEGT. CDR3 length equals 13 residues. CDR3 protein: CASTLPPRQPQHF. CDR3 nucleotide sequence: TGTGCCAGCACTCTCCCCCCCAGACAGCCCCAGCATTTT.

The genes are TRBV9 and TRBJ1-2; maybe TRBD1 (5 bases). Between the trimmed V and J ends, which lost 3 bases and 2 bases, there was a span of 14 bases. This CDR3 contains 15 residues. Per the germline V gene, CDR1 is SGDLS and CDR2 is YYNGEE. CDR3 bases: TGTGCCAGCAGCGCTATCGCAGGGACGAACTATGGCTACACCTTC. Its protein is CASSAIAGTNYGYTF.

Of note for this clone: The sample holds other DNA sequences that translate to the same CDR3. The gene calls are TRBV9 and TRBJ1-2; 10 bases are shared with TRBD1. Germline CDR1 reads SGDLS; CDR2 reads YYNGEE. The CDR3 is made up of 15 amino acids. Trimming cost V 3 bases and J 3 bases; bases outside gene matches: 5. The CDR3 sequence: CASSAPGTGDYGYTF. The CDR3, as DNA: TGTGCCAGCAGCGCCCCCGGGACAGGGGACTATGGCTACACCTTC.

The J gene is TRBJ1-2, the V gene TRBV7-9, with D uncertain. V was clipped by 4 bases and J by 6 bases, with 21 bases between them. Germline V gene data show CDR1 as SEHNR and CDR2 as FQNEAQ (reference sequence). This CDR3 has 16 amino acids. CDR3 sequence (DNA): TGTGCCAGCAGCTCACGATCAGGTGATTCGCCGGATGGCTACACCTTC. Protein: CASSSRSGDSPDGYTF.

The chain combines TRBV29-1 with TRBJ1-4; tentative D call: TRBD1 (5 bases). Germline lookup yields CDR1 SQVTM and CDR2 ANQGSEA. V lost 4 bases, J lost 8 bases, and 14 bases lay in between. The CDR3 is 13 amino acids. The CDR3 reads CSVVGQGGEKLFF. DNA of the CDR3: TGCAGCGTTGTGGGCCAGGGAGGGGAAAAACTGTTTTTT.

With regard to this clone: This same CDR3 is encoded by further DNA sequences in the sample. The V and J genes are TRBV4-1 and TRBJ2-7, with D uncertain. CDR1 and CDR2 from the germline V gene are MGHRA and YSYEKL. The CDR3 contains 15 residues. V shed 1 base and J shed 1 base, with 11 bases lying between them. The CDR3 bases are TGCGCCAGCAGCCAAGGCCGAGGCCTATCCTACGAGCAGTACTTC. It specifies CASSQGRGLSYEQYF.

The rearrangement joins TRBV29-1 to TRBJ1-2; D gene uncertain. Trimming took 7 bases from V and 4 from J, leaving 10 bases between them. The CDR3 length is 11 residues. Per the germline V gene, CDR1 is SQVTM and CDR2 is ANQGSEA. The CDR3 DNA follows: TGCAGCGGCCTAAACAGCTATGGCTACACCTTC. This sequence encodes CSGLNSYGYTF.

The chain links TRBV12-5 to TRBJ2-7; unclear D gene. From germline, CDR1 is LGHNT and CDR2 FRNRAP. This CDR3 has 13 amino acids. V lost 1 base and J 2 bases, leaving 6 bases between the germline ends. CDR3 sequence reads: CASGLGSTYEQYF. The CDR3 nucleotides are TGTGCTAGTGGTTTGGGGAGTACCTACGAGCAGTACTTC.

This clone appeared a single time. Other DNA sequences in the same sample also yield this CDR3. The chain carries TRBV30 and TRBJ2-1; D might be TRBD2 (5 bases). The V end was cut by 1 base, the J end by 9 bases, with 7 bases between. CDR3 length: 11 amino acids. Germline V gives CDR1 GTSNPN, CDR2 SVGIG (reference sequence). CDR3 DNA sequence: TGTGCCTGGAGTGGAGGGATTGAGCAGTTCTTC. Translating it yields CAWSGGIEQFF. The entire variable domain, with the rest obtained from reference TRBV30 and TRBJ2-1, is as follows: SQTIHQWPATLVQPVGSPLSLECTVEGTSNPNLYWYRQAAGRGLQLLFYSVGIGQISSEVPQNLSASRPQDRQFILSSKKLLLSDSGFYLCAWSGGIEQFFGPGTRLTVL.

The chain couples TRBV15 to TRBJ2-1, with 7 nucleotides matching TRBD1. In germline, CDR1 is LNHNV, CDR2 YYDKDF (reference sequence). CDR3 length: 13 amino acids. V dropped 5 bases and J dropped 8; count of bases not matched to a gene: 6. The CDR3 DNA sequence: TGTGCCACCAGCTTGACAGGGCTCGATGAGCAGTTCTTC. Its protein product is CATSLTGLDEQFF.

This rearrangement joins TRBV11-2 to TRBJ1-3; no clear D gene. V was cut by 0 bases and J by 0 bases, with 9 bases left in between. The CDR3 is made up of 16 amino acids. Germline CDR1 and CDR2: SGHAT and FQNNGV. The CDR3 nucleotides are TGTGCCAGCAGCTTAGAACGGTTGAACTCTGGAAACACCATATATTTT. Encoded protein: CASSLERLNSGNTIYF.

The rearrangement joins TRBV18 to TRBJ2-7; D gene unclear. In germline, CDR1 is KGHSH, CDR2 LQKENI. The CDR3 consists of 13 residues. The V end was cut by 0 bases, the J end by 6 bases, with 9 bases between. CDR3: CASSPPYKGEQYF. As DNA, the CDR3 is TGTGCCAGCTCACCACCTTATAAAGGCGAGCAGTACTTC.

This sequence joins TRBV10-3 and TRBJ2-7; 8 nucleotides agree with TRBD1. The ends lost 9 bases at V and 6 bases at J; junction bases unmatched: 7. This CDR3 contains 12 residues. Germline values: CDR1 ENHRY, CDR2 SYGVKD. Written as DNA, the CDR3 is TGTGCCATTAGGGACAGGATTACCGAGCAGTACTTC. It translates to CAIRDRITEQYF.

The gene calls are TRBV7-9 and TRBJ2-2; unclear D gene. This CDR3 spans 11 amino acids. V was pared by 7 bases and J by 6 bases, with 6 bases between. The germline gives CDR1 SEHNR, CDR2 FQNEAQ (reference sequence). The CDR3 DNA follows: TGTGCCAGCACCATTTCCGGGGAGCTGTTTTTT. Its translation is CASTISGELFF.

This clone showed up just once. This rearrangement joins TRBV5-1 to TRBJ2-7, with D possibly called TRBD1 or TRBD2 (5 bases each). Germline CDR1 SGHRS, CDR2 YFSETQ. This CDR3 has 13 amino acids. V lost 3 bases, J lost 2 bases, and 9 bases lay in between. This CDR3 is CASSSGTPYEQYF. In nucleotides, the CDR3 is TGCGCCAGCAGCTCAGGGACGCCCTACGAGCAGTACTTC.

The chain uses TRBV10-2 and TRBJ1-5; D is undetermined. CDR3 length: 14 amino acids. V lost 4 bases to trimming and J lost 0 bases, with 7 bases between them. CDR1 is WSHSY and CDR2 is SAAADI in the germline V gene. In DNA form, the CDR3 reads TGCGCCAGCAGTGGTGGCTATAGCAATCAGCCCCAGCATTTT. Its protein is CASSGGYSNQPQHF.

The V call is TRBV5-6, the J call TRBJ2-6, with 7 positions matching TRBD1. CDR1 and CDR2 from the germline V gene are SGHDT and YYEEEE. Unmatched junction bases numbered 13, after V lost 9 bases and J lost 4 bases. The CDR3 spans 16 residues. The CDR3, as DNA: TGTGCCATCAGGGGGACCAGACATGACGGGGCCAACGTCCTGACTTTC. This gives the protein CAIRGTRHDGANVLTF.

This rearrangement joins TRBV6-1 to TRBJ2-7; a weak D match, TRBD1 (6 bases). The CDR3 spans 13 residues. The V end was cut by 10 bases, the J end by 2 bases, with 15 bases between. Per germline, CDR1 MNHNS and CDR2 SASEGT. CDR3 amino acids: CATDKDRAYEQYF. DNA for the CDR3: TGTGCCACGGACAAGGACAGAGCCTACGAGCAGTACTTC.

The genes are TRBV2 and TRBJ2-7, with D perhaps TRBD2 (6 bases). This CDR3 has 18 amino acids. Germline V gene lookup returns CDR1 SNHLY and CDR2 FYNNEI. Trimming shortened V by 2 bases and J by 0 bases, and 20 bases separated the two germline ends. The CDR3 DNA reads as TGTGCCAGCAGTGAAAATTTGGGCGTGGAGGGTACCTCCTACGAGCAGTACTTC. Amino acid sequence: CASSENLGVEGTSYEQYF.